This T cell receptor beta chain appears in the sequencing data of a study of metastatic and nonmetastatic thyroid tumors. Study-level information: Thyroid patients, malignant and benign, had repertoires compared across blood and tumor or nodule tissue.

Authors' processing steps: Clinicopathological groups supplied CDR3 differences that were used to build a distant-metastasis classifier for papillary thyroid cancer. TCRdb reprocessed the PCR reads via MiXCR. The V and J calls come from TCRdb's annotation, not from the publication. This table holds tens of thousands of clones, more than 20% found once. Every patient was untreated before thyroid surgery. General study points: As reported, TCR beta diversity in blood and tumor was significantly higher in malignant thyroid tumors than in benign nodules.

Ten or more counts support this clone. Its antigen is currently unknown. Germline CDR1 is SNHLY and CDR2 is FYNNEI. This CDR3 spans 12 amino acids. Trimming took off 7 bases at V and 7 bases at J, with 13 bases between the two ends. V usage is TRBV2 and J usage is TRBJ1-2; the D is unclear. Input material: tumor tissue. The sequence came from a female donor with papillary thyroid cancer or a benign thyroid nodule (not recorded which). Some clones in this sample may be carry-over from other donors' samples. The CDR3 DNA reads as TGTGCCAGCAAAGGGAGCTCCGGTGGCTACACCTTC. Protein product: CASKGSSGGYTF.